The 25 T cell receptor beta chains below were found in one sample sequenced in a study of cytomegalovirus exposure and HLA in healthy donors. With 60 Vbeta and 13 Jbeta primers, the PCR was carried out. Clones were read by immunoSEQ multiplex PCR, and TCRdb kept only the in-frame ones, dropping some. Of around 190,000 clones in the sample, over 60% were seen once. Sequenced sample: PBMCs. Every receptor here comes from a man between 40 and 49 years old in good health and CMV-seronegative.

The V gene is TRBV7-9, the J gene TRBJ2-1; D call uncertain. Per the germline V gene, CDR1 is SEHNR and CDR2 is FQNEAQ (reference sequence). This CDR3 has 14 residues. The germline V and J ends were trimmed by 0 bases and 4 bases, with 7 bases remaining between them. CDR3 DNA: TGTGCCAGCAGCTTAGCCACGAGTTACAATGAGCAGTTCTTC. Protein product: CASSLATSYNEQFF.

The chain uses TRBV15 and TRBJ1-2, with 11 nucleotides matching TRBD1. The CDR3 runs to 15 residues. V was clipped by 6 bases and J by 2 bases; unmatched bases: 5. Germline V gene lookup returns CDR1 LNHNV and CDR2 YYDKDF (reference sequence). The CDR3 nucleotides are TGTGCCACCAGACTGGGACAGGGGGGGAACTATGGCTACACCTTC. Translating it yields CATRLGQGGNYGYTF.

The chain joins TRBV6-5 to TRBJ2-5, with 11 bases lining up with TRBD1. The germline V gene encodes CDR1 MNHEY and CDR2 SVGAGI. The CDR3 has 14 residues. With 3 bases clipped from V and 4 bases from J, the junction kept 1 base outside the gene matches. In nucleotides, the CDR3 is TGTGCCAGCAGTTATGGGACAGGGGGAGAGACCCAGTACTTC. It yields the protein CASSYGTGGETQYF.

This clone was seen more than once but under ten times. The V call is TRBV6-5, the J call TRBJ2-1; perhaps TRBD1 as D (5 bases). V lost 6 bases and J lost 4, with 10 bases in between. Germline values: CDR1 MNHEY, CDR2 SVGAGI. The CDR3 is made up of 13 amino acids. The CDR3 loop reads CASSRTGYNEQFF. The CDR3 coding sequence is TGTGCCAGCAGCAGAACAGGTTACAATGAGCAGTTCTTC.

V and J are TRBV19 and TRBJ2-7; 9 bases line up with TRBD1. The ends lost 5 bases at V and 2 bases at J; junction bases unmatched: 7. This CDR3 is 15 amino acids long. CDR1 and CDR2 from the germline V gene are LNHDA and SQIVND (reference sequence). The CDR3, as DNA: TGTGCCAGTAGTTACGGACAGGGGCGTACCTACGAGCAGTACTTC. Translated, it gives CASSYGQGRTYEQYF.

This clone was recorded a few times. The chain recombines TRBV4-3 with TRBJ1-2; tentatively, D is TRBD1 (6 bases). Germline CDR1 is LGHNA and CDR2 is YSLEER. Deletions cut 0 bases from V and 4 bases from J, with 9 bases between. The CDR3 consists of 14 residues. The DNA of the CDR3 is TGCGCCAGCAGCCAAGATCTAGGGGGCTATGGCTACACCTTC. This codes for CASSQDLGGYGYTF.

The chain links TRBV7-2 to TRBJ2-5; TRBD1 agrees at 9 bases. Trimming cost V 5 bases and J 5 bases; bases outside gene matches: 15. This CDR3 has 17 amino acids. The germline CDR1 and CDR2 sequences are SGHTA and FQGNSA. DNA for the CDR3: TGTGCCAGCAGCACAGGACCTTACAGGGGGCGACGGGAGACCCAGTACTTC. Translating it yields CASSTGPYRGRRETQYF.

The V and J genes are TRBV19 and TRBJ2-3, with D possibly matching TRBD1 (6 bases). Trimming shortened V by 5 bases and J by 10 bases, and 22 bases separated the two germline ends. Germline V gives CDR1 LNHDA, CDR2 SQIVND (reference sequence). The CDR3 sequence is 15 residues long. The CDR3 loop is CASSASGARGWAQYF. For the CDR3, the DNA is TGTGCCAGTAGTGCCTCAGGGGCACGGGGCTGGGCGCAGTATTTT.

This chain joins TRBV7-2 and TRBJ1-5; TRBD1 might be the D (6 bases). Germline CDR1 SGHTA, CDR2 FQGNSA. V was shortened by 0 bases and J by 3 bases, with 12 bases between the two germline ends. This CDR3 region has 16 residues. In nucleotides, the CDR3 is TGTGCCAGCAGCTTAGCTGGGACACTACCCAATCAGCCCCAGCATTTT. Translating it yields CASSLAGTLPNQPQHF. Looking up the rest from reference TRBV7-2 and TRBJ1-5 gives the full variable domain: GAGVSQSPSNKVTEKGKDVELRCDPISGHTALYWYRQSLGQGLEFLIYFQGNSAPDKSGLPSDRFSAERTGGSVSTLTIQRTQQEDSAVYLCASSLAGTLPNQPQHFGDGTRLSIL.

This chain uses TRBV5-1 with TRBJ2-5; TRBD2 might be the D (5 bases). V lost 6 bases and J 2 bases, leaving 14 bases between the germline ends. Germline V lookup: CDR1 SGHRS, CDR2 YFSETQ. The CDR3 extends over 14 amino acids. CDR3 nucleotide sequence: TGCGCCAGCACCCTTGGAGGCGCACAAGAGACCCAGTACTTC. Translated: CASTLGGAQETQYF.

The chain combines TRBV27 with TRBJ2-2, with 7 bases aligning to TRBD2. The CDR3 totals 15 residues. The V segment lost 0 bases and the J segment 5 bases; nucleotides outside the gene matches: 3. Germline-derived CDR1 and CDR2 are MNHEY and SMNVEV (reference sequence). CDR3 loop: CASSLSGGKTGELFF. The CDR3 DNA sequence: TGTGCCAGCAGTTTATCGGGGGGGAAAACCGGGGAGCTGTTTTTT.

The chain is built from TRBV5-1 and TRBJ2-7; 7 bases fit TRBD1. The germline V gene has CDR1 SGHRS and CDR2 YFSETQ. This CDR3 contains 16 residues. V gave up 5 bases and J gave up 2 bases; unmatched junction bases: 13. CDR3 bases: TGCGCCAGCAGACACGACAGGGAAAGTCTGCCCTACGAGCAGTACTTC. Translation: CASRHDRESLPYEQYF.

This chain links TRBV7-6 with TRBJ2-3; D gene unclear. Germline CDR1 and CDR2: SGHVS and FNYEAQ. V was cut by 1 base and J by 8 bases, with 7 bases left in between. This CDR3 comprises 12 residues. CDR3 DNA sequence: TGTGCCAGCAGCTTAGATTTAGTTACGCAGTATTTT. Translated, it gives CASSLDLVTQYF.

The chain couples TRBV19 to TRBJ2-7; the D gene is possibly TRBD2 (5 bases). CDR1 is LNHDA and CDR2 is SQIVND in the germline V gene (reference sequence). CDR3 length equals 15 residues. V lost 6 bases and J 1 base, leaving 16 bases between the germline ends. CDR3 nucleotides: TGTGCCAGTAGCTTCGCACACGGAGGTTCCTACGAGCAGTACTTC. It yields the protein CASSFAHGGSYEQYF.

The gene calls are TRBV27 and TRBJ2-7; the match to TRBD2 covers 9 bases. V shed 5 bases and J 0 bases; nucleotides not matched to a gene: 17. Germline CDR1 MNHEY, CDR2 SMNVEV (reference sequence). The CDR3 runs 19 residues. CDR3 loop: CASSRLQGGLAGSSYEQYF. The CDR3 coding sequence is TGTGCCAGCAGTCGGCTACAGGGCGGGCTAGCGGGAAGCTCCTACGAGCAGTACTTC.

This sequence joins TRBV7-9 and TRBJ2-3, with 7 bases fitting TRBD2. This CDR3 region has 17 residues. V was pared by 1 base and J by 0 bases, with 7 bases of the junction left unmatched. CDR1 SEHNR and CDR2 FQNEAQ come from the germline V gene (reference sequence). CDR3 loop: CASSLGAAGVSTDTQYF. The CDR3 bases are TGTGCCAGCAGCTTAGGGGCGGCGGGGGTTAGCACAGATACGCAGTATTTT.

This chain uses TRBV5-1 with TRBJ2-2; 7 nucleotides agree with TRBD2. Unmatched junction bases numbered 3, after V lost 4 bases and J lost 6 bases. CDR1 is SGHRS, CDR2 YFSETQ, per germline. The CDR3 runs to 13 residues. DNA of the CDR3: TGCGCCAGCAGCCCGGCGGGGGCCGGGGAGCTGTTTTTT. Translating gives CASSPAGAGELFF.

This clone was seen a handful of times. The rearrangement uses TRBV29-1 and TRBJ2-1; 8 bases match TRBD2. The CDR3 loop spans 12 amino acids. V was pared by 6 bases and J by 7 bases, with 5 bases of the junction left unmatched. The V gene's germline CDR1 is SQVTM and CDR2 ANQGSEA. The CDR3 DNA is TGCAGCGTCCCCCGGGGGGGGAATGAGCAGTTCTTC. Protein sequence: CSVPRGGNEQFF.

V is TRBV19 and J is TRBJ1-3; possible D gene TRBD1, 5 bases. Germline CDR1 reads LNHDA; CDR2 reads SQIVND (reference sequence). CDR3 length equals 15 residues. V was pared by 6 bases and J by 0 bases, with 12 bases between. The CDR3 DNA reads TGTGCCAGTAGACCTACAGGTATCTCTGGAAACACCATATATTTT. Its protein product is CASRPTGISGNTIYF.

V is TRBV9 and J is TRBJ1-3; possible D gene TRBD1, 5 bases. This CDR3 is 14 amino acids long. Germline CDR1 SGDLS, CDR2 YYNGEE. The germline V and J ends were trimmed by 0 bases and 3 bases, with 7 bases remaining between them. DNA of the CDR3: TGTGCCAGCAGCGTAGGGGGGGGTGGAAACACCATATATTTT. Protein sequence: CASSVGGGGNTIYF.

J is TRBJ1-2 and V is TRBV2; D perhaps matches TRBD1 (5 bases). The ends were cut back, 11 bases at V and 5 bases at J, with 15 bases in the middle. There are 12 residues in the CDR3. The germline V gene has CDR1 SNHLY and CDR2 FYNNEI. The CDR3 here is CASSVEGYGYTF. CDR3 DNA sequence: TGTGCCTCCAGCGTGGAGGGGTATGGCTACACCTTC.

The chain joins TRBV7-2 to TRBJ2-3, with a possible D match to TRBD1 (6 bases). The V end lost 4 bases, the J end lost 0 bases, and 11 bases lay between the germline ends. CDR1 is SGHTA, CDR2 FQGNSA, per germline. The CDR3 extends over 15 amino acids. CDR3 DNA sequence: TGTGCCAGCAGCTCTGGTGGGGGCAGCACAGATACGCAGTATTTT. As protein: CASSSGGGSTDTQYF. Complete variable domain (other parts from reference TRBV7-2 and TRBJ2-3): GAGVSQSPSNKVTEKGKDVELRCDPISGHTALYWYRQSLGQGLEFLIYFQGNSAPDKSGLPSDRFSAERTGGSVSTLTIQRTQQEDSAVYLCASSSGGGSTDTQYFGPGTRLTVL.

This clone was picked up a small number of times. The chain has TRBV11-3 and TRBJ2-5; the match to TRBD2 covers 9 bases. This CDR3 comprises 15 residues. The V gene's germline CDR1 is SGHNT and CDR2 YENEEA. The trim removed 1 base at V and 4 bases at J, leaving 4 bases unmatched. The CDR3 nucleotides read TGTGCCAGCAGCTTAGGAGTTAGCGGGAGAGAGACCCAGTACTTC. As protein: CASSLGVSGRETQYF.

As for this clone: The sample contains more than one DNA sequence encoding this CDR3. This chain uses TRBV9 with TRBJ2-3; 12 bases fit TRBD2. The trim removed 4 bases at V and 4 bases at J, leaving 7 bases unmatched. Germline V gene lookup returns CDR1 SGDLS and CDR2 YYNGEE. The CDR3 length is 16 residues. In nucleotides, the CDR3 is TGTGCCAGCAGCCCCCGGCTAGCGGGAGGGCCAGATACGCAGTATTTT. It specifies CASSPRLAGGPDTQYF. Full variable domain (missing parts from reference TRBV9 and TRBJ2-3): DSGVTQTPKHLITATGQRVTLRCSPRSGDLSVYWYQQSLDQGLQFLIQYYNGEERAKGNILERFSAQQFPDLHSELNLSSLELGDSALYFCASSPRLAGGPDTQYFGPGTRLTVL.

The J gene is TRBJ2-5, the V gene TRBV6-1; the match to TRBD2 covers 14 bases. V lost 5 bases to trimming and J lost 2 bases; unmatched junction nucleotides: 1. Per the germline V gene, CDR1 is MNHNS and CDR2 is SASEGT. The CDR3 consists of 15 residues. CDR3 in DNA: TGTGCCAGCAGTAGACTAGCGGGGGGGCAAGAGACCCAGTACTTC. Its translation is CASSRLAGGQETQYF.